This TCR beta chain was sequenced in a study of cytotoxic CD8 clonotypes in ibrutinib-treated CLL. Study results and caveats: Starting clonality was above that of age-matched healthy donors and tracked circulating CD8+ T-cell counts.

To note about this clone: Its specificity is unknown.

Some clones are missing from TCRdb's copy, which holds only in-frame ones; the method was immunoSEQ multiplex PCR. This sample has approximately 15,000 clones, with 55% to 65% found just once. This CDR3 has 16 residues. V lost 0 bases and J lost 2, with 15 bases in between. CDR1 and CDR2 (germline): SGDLS, YYNGEE. This rearrangement joins TRBV9 to TRBJ2-7; D is possibly TRBD1 (6 bases). The sequencing used PBMCs, collected before ibrutinib treatment. The receptor's source is a human donor with chronic lymphocytic leukemia. DNA of the CDR3: TGTGCCAGCAGCGTAGCCTCCGGACAGCCGACCTACGAGCAGTACTTC. Translating it yields CASSVASGQPTYEQYF. Based on the CDR3 plus reference TRBV9 and TRBJ2-7, the full variable domain is DSGVTQTPKHLITATGQRVTLRCSPRSGDLSVYWYQQSLDQGLQFLIQYYNGEERAKGNILERFSAQQFPDLHSELNLSSLELGDSALYFCASSVASGQPTYEQYFGPGTRLTVT.